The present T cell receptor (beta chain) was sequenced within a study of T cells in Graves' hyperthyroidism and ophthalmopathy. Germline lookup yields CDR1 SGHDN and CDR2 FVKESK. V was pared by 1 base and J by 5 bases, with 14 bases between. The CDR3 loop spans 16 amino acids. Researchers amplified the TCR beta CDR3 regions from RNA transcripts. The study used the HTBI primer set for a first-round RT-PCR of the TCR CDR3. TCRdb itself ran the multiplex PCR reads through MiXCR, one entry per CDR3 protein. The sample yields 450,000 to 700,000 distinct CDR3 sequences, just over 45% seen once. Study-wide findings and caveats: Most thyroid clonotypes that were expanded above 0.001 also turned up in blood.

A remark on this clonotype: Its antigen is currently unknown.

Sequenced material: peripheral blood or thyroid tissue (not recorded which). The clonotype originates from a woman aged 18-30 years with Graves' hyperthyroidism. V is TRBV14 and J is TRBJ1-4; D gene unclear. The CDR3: CASSQASGPKNEKLFF. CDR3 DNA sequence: TGTGCCAGCAGCCAAGCATCCGGGCCCAAAAATGAAAAACTGTTTTTT.